The 31 T cell receptor beta chains below were found in one sample sequenced in a study of metastatic and nonmetastatic thyroid tumors. TCRdb re-clonotyped the PCR reads via MiXCR. Of tens of thousands of clones in the sample, roughly 22% were seen once. No patient had received any treatment before thyroid surgery. Sequenced material: blood. These receptors were collected from a female donor with papillary thyroid cancer or a benign thyroid nodule (not recorded which). Some clones in this sample may be carry-over from other donors' samples.

V is TRBV19 and J is TRBJ2-4, with 7 bases identical to TRBD2. The V gene end was trimmed by 8 bases and the J gene end by 3 bases; junction bases not matched to a gene: 13. This CDR3 has 16 residues. Germline CDR1 is LNHDA and CDR2 is SQIVND (reference sequence). CDR3 nucleotides: TGTGCCAGTGACCACCTTGCGGGAGAGGGCAAAAACATTCAGTACTTC. As protein: CASDHLAGEGKNIQYF. Together with reference TRBV19 and TRBJ2-4, the CDR3 gives the full variable domain: DGGITQSPKYLFRKEGQNVTLSCEQNLNHDAMYWYRQDPGQGLRLIYYSQIVNDFQKGDIAEGYSVSREKKESFPLTVTSAQKNPTAFYLCASDHLAGEGKNIQYFGAGTRLSVL.

This clone appeared a few times. The rearrangement joins TRBV18 to TRBJ1-5; D is undetermined. The CDR3 has 17 amino acids. V dropped 3 bases and J dropped 0 bases, with 15 bases sitting between them. Germline V gene data show CDR1 as KGHSH and CDR2 as LQKENI. The CDR3 sequence is CASSPSWVSHSNQPQHF. For the CDR3, the DNA is TGTGCCAGCTCACCGTCTTGGGTTTCGCATAGCAATCAGCCCCAGCATTTT.

In this sample, this clone turned up many times. Different DNA sequences within this sample yield the same CDR3. This chain links TRBV7-6 with TRBJ1-1; TRBD1 might be the D (5 bases). The germline V and J ends were trimmed by 0 bases and 2 bases, with 7 bases remaining between them. The CDR3 runs to 14 residues. Germline assignment: CDR1 SGHVS and CDR2 FNYEAQ. As DNA, the CDR3 is TGTGCCAGCAGCTTAGCCGGGGGAAACACTGAAGCTTTCTTT. It codes for CASSLAGGNTEAFF.

This clone showed up just once. The junction departs from the called germline gene at one end, perhaps through a read error. The chain employs TRBV11-2 and TRBJ2-1; 7 nucleotides agree with TRBD2. CDR1 is SGHAT and CDR2 is FQNNGV in the germline V gene. The CDR3 runs 17 residues. The chain's CDR3 is CASSLSSGGVSYNEHFF. CDR3 sequence (DNA): TGTGCCAGCAGCTTATCTAGTGGGGGGGTATCCTACAATGAGCATTTCTTC. The full variable domain, in which reference TRBV11-2 and TRBJ2-1 provide the parts outside the CDR3, is EAGVAQSPRYKIIEKRQSVAFWCNPISGHATLYWYQQILGQGPKLLIQFQNNGVVDDSQLPKDRFSAERLKGVDSTLKIQPAKLEDSAVYLCASSLSSGGVSYNEHFFGPGTRLTVL.

This clone has at least ten counts. V is TRBV20-1 and J is TRBJ2-1, with 11 bases lining up with TRBD1. The V and J ends lost 1 base and 4 bases, in that order; junction bases with no gene match: 6. There are 16 residues in the CDR3. Germline CDR1 DFQATT, CDR2 SNEGSKA (reference sequence). The CDR3 is CSARALGQGEYNEQFF. The CDR3 DNA reads as TGCAGTGCTAGAGCTCTGGGACAGGGGGAATACAATGAGCAGTTCTTC.

The rearrangement links TRBV5-1 to TRBJ1-1; D is possibly TRBD1 (6 bases). Germline CDR1 is SGHRS and CDR2 is YFSETQ. Trimming left V 1 base short and J 5 bases short, with 15 bases between. The CDR3 has 15 amino acids. The CDR3 is CASSLQGQGRTEAFF. Here the CDR3 DNA reads TGCGCCAGCAGCTTGCAGGGCCAGGGGAGGACTGAAGCTTTCTTT.

Remarks on this clone: A read error may account for a junction end that differs from germline. The rearrangement joins TRBV11-2 to TRBJ2-1; D possibly corresponds to TRBD2 (5 bases). CDR3 size: 15 residues. Germline V lookup: CDR1 SGHAT, CDR2 FQNNGV. CDR3 sequence reads: CARSFTGLAGGEQFF. CDR3 bases: TGTGCCCGCAGCTTTACTGGGCTAGCTGGCGGTGAGCAGTTCTTC. Using reference TRBV11-2 and TRBJ2-1 for the parts outside the CDR3, the full variable domain is EAGVAQSPRYKIIEKRQSVAFWCNPISGHATLYWYQQILGQGPKLLIQFQNNGVVDDSQLPKDRFSAERLKGVDSTLKIQPAKLEDSAVYLCARSFTGLAGGEQFFGPGTRLTVL.

As for this clone: Since a much larger clone is just one base distant, this may be a read error. Distinct nucleotide sequences in the sample also encode this CDR3. This chain uses TRBV5-4 with TRBJ2-2, with a weak D call TRBD2 (6 bases). Germline-derived CDR1 and CDR2 are SGHNT and YYREEE (reference sequence). V was pared by 0 bases and J by 2 bases, with 14 bases between. The CDR3 totals 17 residues. DNA for the CDR3: TGTGCCAGCAGCTTGGACCTTGAGCGGGCTAACACCGGGGAGCTGTTTTTT. Its translation: CASSLDLERANTGELFF.

This clone showed up many times. The chain's CDR3 is CASSLGMSADTQYF. CDR3 DNA sequence: TGTGCCAGCAGCTTAGGGATGTCAGCAGATACGCAGTATTTT. V gene TRBV11-3 combines with J gene TRBJ2-3; D uncertain. Germline CDR1 SGHNT, CDR2 YENEEA. Between the trimmed V and J ends, which lost 1 base and 4 bases, there was a span of 9 bases. The CDR3 is made up of 14 amino acids.

In its sample, this clone was seen a few times. The V call is TRBV30, the J call TRBJ2-7; possible D gene TRBD2, 6 bases. Germline CDR1 and CDR2: GTSNPN and SVGIG (reference sequence). The V end lost 8 bases, the J end lost 0 bases, and 20 bases lay between the germline ends. This CDR3 contains 15 residues. The CDR3 sequence: CARKAGRDHSYEQYF. DNA for the CDR3: TGTGCCCGTAAAGCGGGCCGGGACCACTCCTACGAGCAGTACTTC.

This clone has at least ten counts. CDR3 sequence (DNA): TGCAGTGCCCAGCCGCGGACCTCAAACTATGGCTACACCTTC. As protein: CSAQPRTSNYGYTF. J is TRBJ1-2 and V is TRBV20-1; D is ambiguous. This CDR3 has 14 amino acids. Trimming took 6 bases from V and 2 from J, leaving 16 bases between them. Looked up from germline, CDR1 is DFQATT and CDR2 is SNEGSKA (reference sequence).

This clone was counted at least ten times. Other DNA variants within this sample encode the same CDR3. This chain uses TRBV20-1 with TRBJ1-5, with D possibly being TRBD1 (6 bases). V was trimmed by 5 bases and J by 2 bases, leaving 19 bases between them. The CDR3 sequence is 16 residues long. The germline V gene has CDR1 DFQATT and CDR2 SNEGSKA (reference sequence). CDR3 residues: CSALRRGAPGNQPQHF. The CDR3 DNA reads as TGCAGTGCTCTTCGGAGGGGGGCGCCTGGCAATCAGCCCCAGCATTTT.

This clone was recorded a few times. This may be a read error: a much more frequent sequence differs by one nucleotide. The V gene is TRBV7-6, the J gene TRBJ1-1; 8 nucleotides agree with TRBD1. CDR3 length: 15 amino acids. The trim removed 4 bases at V and 3 bases at J, leaving 7 bases unmatched. Germline V gives CDR1 SGHVS, CDR2 FNYEAQ. CDR3: CASSSTGVWDTEAFF. CDR3 in DNA: TGTGCCAGCAGCTCGACAGGGGTCTGGGACACTGAAGCTTTCTTT.

This clone was observed many times. The chain combines TRBV9 with TRBJ2-2; D is possibly TRBD2 (5 bases). The V and J ends lost 7 bases and 4 bases respectively, with 17 bases between them. This CDR3 has 15 residues. Germline V gives CDR1 SGDLS, CDR2 YYNGEE. CDR3 protein: CASSGLLGGTGELFF. The DNA for the CDR3 is TGTGCCAGCTCCGGACTCCTAGGTGGCACCGGGGAGCTGTTTTTT.

For this clone: Being one base from a much bigger clone, this may be a read error. The chain employs TRBV3-1 and TRBJ2-2; a possible D gene is TRBD2 (7 bases). The CDR3 length is 17 residues. Germline CDR1 reads LGHDT; CDR2 reads YNNKEL (reference sequence). The CDR3 nucleotides are TGTGCCAGCAGCCAATTAATGGCGGGGGCGAAGACCGGGGGGCTGTTTTTT. Its protein product is CASSQLMAGAKTGGLFF.

A few counts support this clone. This sequence may be a read error, since a much larger clone differs from it by one base. The chain couples TRBV20-1 to TRBJ2-7, with D hard to call. The CDR3 contains 12 residues. CDR1 is DFQATT, CDR2 SNEGSKA, per germline (reference sequence). The CDR3 reads CSARVTTSEQYF. CDR3 nucleotides: TGCAGCGCTAGAGTTACCACATCCGAGCAGTACTTC.

This clone was detected many times. CDR3 DNA sequence: TGTGCCAGCAGCTCTCTTAGCGGGAGTAACTACGAGCAGTACTTC. As protein: CASSSLSGSNYEQYF. The V gene is TRBV27, the J gene TRBJ2-7, with TRBD2 matching 9 bases. Germline assignment: CDR1 MNHEY and CDR2 SMNVEV (reference sequence). The CDR3 consists of 15 residues. V lost 6 bases and J lost 3; bases outside the gene matches: 9.

This clone was observed at least ten times. This may arise from a read error, as a much more abundant clone is one base away. The same CDR3 can be traced to other DNA sequences in this sample. The chain has TRBV4-1 and TRBJ2-1, with 8 bases aligning to TRBD2. The CDR3 is 14 residues long. The V gene end was trimmed by 9 bases and the J gene end by 8 bases; junction bases not matched to a gene: 12. From germline, CDR1 is MGHRA and CDR2 YSYEKL. CDR3 coding DNA: TGCGCCAGTAGGCGGGAGGTACTTGGCGATGAGCAGTTCTTC. The encoded protein is CASRREVLGDEQFF.

This rearrangement joins TRBV19 to TRBJ1-5; D might be TRBD1 (6 bases). Trimming removed 4 bases from V and 7 bases from J, with 17 bases in between. CDR1 LNHDA and CDR2 SQIVND come from the germline V gene (reference sequence). The CDR3 length is 15 residues. The CDR3 DNA reads TGTGCCAGTAGTACCTCTCCTACAGGGAGGCAGCCCCAGCATTTT. Protein product: CASSTSPTGRQPQHF.

This clone has ten or more counts. The rearrangement uses TRBV7-9 and TRBJ1-6; 7 bases are shared with TRBD1. The CDR3 is 15 residues long. Germline V gene sequence: CDR1 SEHNR, CDR2 FQNEAQ (reference sequence). Trimming at V came to 5 bases and at J to 8 bases, leaving 9 bases not matched to a gene. The CDR3 region has the DNA TGTGCCAGCAGCATCAGACAGGGAGGGGATTCACCCCTCCACTTT. Its protein is CASSIRQGGDSPLHF.

This clone was counted many times. The chain recombines TRBV25-1 with TRBJ2-5; D is unclear. V was trimmed by 7 bases and J by 8 bases, leaving 11 bases between them. CDR1 and CDR2 from the germline V gene are MGHDK and SYGVNS. CDR3 length: 11 residues. The DNA for the CDR3 is TGTGCCAGCATGAACGCCCGAACCCAGTACTTC. It is translated as CASMNARTQYF.

Concerning this clone: The missing conserved phenylalanine or tryptophan at the end of this CDR3 makes a read error likely. This chain joins TRBV5-1 and TRBJ2-1; 7 bases are a match to TRBD1. The V gene end was trimmed by 4 bases and the J gene end by 7 bases; junction bases not matched to a gene: 2. Germline V CDR1 and CDR2: SGHRS, YFSETQ. The CDR3 consists of 12 residues. The DNA of the CDR3 is TGCGCCAGCAGCCTGGACAGGAATGAGCAGTTCTAC. Protein sequence: CASSLDRNEQFY.

This clone was detected ten times or more. V usage is TRBV24-1 and J usage is TRBJ1-5, with TRBD1 matching over 7 bases. There are 14 residues in the CDR3. Germline loops: CDR1 KGHDR, CDR2 SFDVKD. The trim removed 0 bases at V and 8 bases at J, leaving 3 bases unmatched. CDR3 nucleotides: TGTGCCACCAGTGATTTGCCAGGGGGGGAGCCCCAGCATTTT. The encoded protein is CATSDLPGGEPQHF.

This clone was detected many times. The gene calls are TRBV12-3 or TRBV12-4 and TRBJ2-3; 14 nucleotides match TRBD2. The CDR3 is 17 amino acids. V shed 5 bases, J shed 2 bases, and the junction held 6 bases outside the gene matches. The CDR3 is CASSGLAGGMVTDTQYF. The CDR3 nucleotides read TGTGCCAGCAGTGGACTAGCGGGAGGTATGGTCACAGATACGCAGTATTTT.

Here the CDR3 DNA reads TGTGCCAGCTCACCTTCGACTAGCGGGAAGGTCTTCACCGGGGAGCTGTTTTTT. This sequence encodes CASSPSTSGKVFTGELFF. V usage is TRBV18 and J usage is TRBJ2-2, with 11 bases aligning to TRBD2. V lost 3 bases to trimming and J lost 4 bases; unmatched junction nucleotides: 10. The CDR3 contains 18 residues. Germline V gene lookup returns CDR1 KGHSH and CDR2 LQKENI.

About this clone itself: It may be a read error: a sequence one base away is much more abundant. This rearrangement joins TRBV6-4 to TRBJ2-1; a possible D gene is TRBD2 (6 bases). Germline assignment: CDR1 MRHNA and CDR2 SNTAGT. CDR3 length: 13 residues. The CDR3 DNA reads as TGTGCCAGCAGTGAGGGACTTTACAATGAGCAGCTCTTC. Its translation is CASSEGLYNEQLF.

This clone was counted at least ten times. The chain joins TRBV29-1 to TRBJ2-2, with D possibly TRBD1 on 6 matching bases. Per the germline V gene, CDR1 is SQVTM and CDR2 is ANQGSEA. The CDR3 runs 14 residues. Trimming stripped 2 bases from V and 4 bases from J, with 11 bases between. CDR3 loop: CSVEQGSGTGELFF. The CDR3 DNA reads TGCAGCGTTGAACAGGGGAGTGGCACCGGGGAGCTGTTTTTT.

This clone was detected many times. This chain links TRBV30 with TRBJ2-5, with D tentatively TRBD2 (6 bases). The CDR3 extends over 16 amino acids. Germline CDR1 is GTSNPN and CDR2 is SVGIG (reference sequence). V lost 0 bases, J lost 2 bases, and 16 bases lay in between. DNA for the CDR3: TGTGCCTGGAGTGTAGGGGCTAGCGCGAATCAAGAGACCCAGTACTTC. This gives the protein CAWSVGASANQETQYF.

This clone has ten or more counts. The V call is TRBV6-1, the J call TRBJ2-7; 11 positions agree with TRBD2. The CDR3 covers 16 residues. Trimming took 5 bases from V and 1 from J; bases not matched to a gene: 7. CDR1 is MNHNS, CDR2 SASEGT, per germline. For the CDR3, the DNA is TGTGCCAGCAGTTCGCCTCTAGCGGGGGGTTCCTACGAGCAGTACTTC. Protein: CASSSPLAGGSYEQYF.

This clone was detected ten times or more. The J gene is TRBJ1-1, the V gene TRBV7-2, with D tentatively TRBD1 (5 bases). The V gene lost 4 bases and the J gene lost 5 bases, with 14 bases spanning the gap. Germline CDR1 SGHTA, CDR2 FQGNSA. There are 14 residues in the CDR3. The CDR3 loop reads CASSSLSRGTEAFF. For the CDR3, the DNA is TGTGCCAGCAGCTCCTTAAGCCGGGGGACTGAAGCTTTCTTT.

This clone was recorded at least ten times. The chain employs TRBV18 and TRBJ2-1; 11 nucleotides line up with TRBD2. The germline CDR1 and CDR2 sequences are KGHSH and LQKENI. This CDR3 comprises 16 residues. V lost 5 bases and J lost 6; bases outside the gene matches: 9. The CDR3 region has the DNA TGTGCCAGCTCATTACAAATAGCGGGAGGGCCCAATGAGCAGTTCTTC. This sequence encodes CASSLQIAGGPNEQFF.